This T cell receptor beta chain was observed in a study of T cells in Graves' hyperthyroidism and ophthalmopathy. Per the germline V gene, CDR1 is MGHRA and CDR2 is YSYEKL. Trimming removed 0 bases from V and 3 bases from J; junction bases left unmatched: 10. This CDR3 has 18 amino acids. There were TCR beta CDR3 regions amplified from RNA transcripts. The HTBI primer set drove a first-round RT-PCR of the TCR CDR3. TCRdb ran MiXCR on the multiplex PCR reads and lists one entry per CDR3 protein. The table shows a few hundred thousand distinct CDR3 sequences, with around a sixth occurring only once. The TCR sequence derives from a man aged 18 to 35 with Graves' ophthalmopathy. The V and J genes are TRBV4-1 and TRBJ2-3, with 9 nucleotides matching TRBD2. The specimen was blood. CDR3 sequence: CASSQDSLAGSRTDTQYF. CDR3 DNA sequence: TGCGCCAGCAGCCAAGATAGTCTAGCGGGGAGCCGTACAGATACGCAGTATTTT.